This T cell receptor (beta chain) was observed in a study of cytomegalovirus exposure and HLA in healthy donors. This clone was picked up a small number of times. This CDR3 region has 15 residues. Germline V gene data show CDR1 as SGHVS and CDR2 as FNYEAQ. V lost 0 bases and J lost 7, with 12 bases in between. The PCR had 60 Vbeta and 13 Jbeta primers. The assay was immunoSEQ multiplex PCR, and TCRdb's table has in-frame clones only and misses some. The sample records about 97,000 clones, 77% being singletons. The sample comprised PBMCs. This sequence originates from a male donor in good health and CMV-seropositive. V is TRBV7-6 and J is TRBJ1-4; TRBD1 might be the D (5 bases). CDR3 residues: CASSLAQGRGEKLFF. The CDR3 DNA sequence: TGTGCCAGCAGCTTAGCGCAAGGGAGGGGTGAAAAACTGTTTTTT.